These 27 T cell receptor beta chains originate from one sample sequenced in a study of T cell responses to AZD1222 COVID-19 vaccine. Sequencing was performed with immunoSEQ multiplex PCR; in TCRdb, only in-frame clones are kept and a portion is missing. In the table there are some 160,000 clones, 91% of which are singletons. The source was peripheral blood, collected on day 0 of AZD1222 vaccination. The source is an adult in good health.

The rearrangement links TRBV6-2 or TRBV6-3 to TRBJ1-2, with TRBD1 as a possible D gene (5 bases). V lost 0 bases, J lost 5 bases, and 19 bases lay in between. The CDR3 has 17 residues. Germline assignment: CDR1 MNHEY and CDR2 SVGEGT. The CDR3 is CASSYSRSGGTSYGYTF. The CDR3 DNA sequence: TGTGCCAGCAGTTACTCCAGAAGCGGGGGAACGAGTTATGGCTACACCTTC.

The chain has TRBV19 and TRBJ1-1, with D unclear. CDR3 length: 13 amino acids. Trimming shortened V by 3 bases and J by 0 bases, and 5 bases separated the two germline ends. Germline-derived CDR1 and CDR2 are LNHDA and SQIVND (reference sequence). DNA for the CDR3: TGTGCCAGTAGTATGGGAATGAACACTGAAGCTTTCTTT. It codes for CASSMGMNTEAFF.

The rearrangement uses TRBV28 and TRBJ2-6; D might be TRBD2 (6 bases). Germline CDR1 is MDHEN and CDR2 is SYDVKM. Trimming removed 0 bases from V and 1 base from J, with 16 bases in between. This CDR3 comprises 19 residues. This CDR3 reads CASSLWLRPGGSGANVLTF. The CDR3 nucleotides are TGTGCCAGCAGTTTATGGCTCAGACCCGGAGGGTCTGGGGCCAACGTCCTGACTTTC.

The chain recombines TRBV28 with TRBJ1-5; 7 positions match TRBD1. V shed 2 bases, J shed 2 bases, and the junction held 3 bases outside the gene matches. The CDR3 is 15 amino acids. Germline values: CDR1 MDHEN, CDR2 SYDVKM. CDR3: CASSLHTGGNQPQHF. Here the CDR3 DNA reads TGTGCCAGCAGTTTACATACAGGGGGCAATCAGCCCCAGCATTTT.

The chain joins TRBV4-1 to TRBJ2-3; no clear D. Germline assignment: CDR1 MGHRA and CDR2 YSYEKL. The CDR3 is 13 amino acids. Trimming stripped 0 bases from V and 3 bases from J, with 4 bases between. The CDR3 DNA reads TGCGCCAGCAGCCAAGATCAGACAGATACGCAGTATTTT. This gives the protein CASSQDQTDTQYF.

The chain links TRBV10-3 to TRBJ2-1; D call uncertain. V gave up 8 bases and J gave up 6 bases, with 17 bases separating them. The CDR3 contains 14 residues. The germline V gene has CDR1 ENHRY and CDR2 SYGVKD. DNA for the CDR3: TGTGCCATCTCAAGGACGGAACTCCTCAATGAGCAGTTCTTC. The encoded protein is CAISRTELLNEQFF.

The chain recombines TRBV6-2 or TRBV6-3 with TRBJ2-7; no definite D call. CDR1 MNHEY and CDR2 SVGEGT come from the germline V gene. The CDR3 contains 16 residues. Between the trimmed V and J ends, which lost 1 base and 0 bases, there was a span of 13 bases. CDR3: CASSYYLVVPSYEQYF. The CDR3 region has the DNA TGTGCCAGCAGTTACTACTTAGTCGTCCCCTCCTACGAGCAGTACTTC.

The V and J genes are TRBV9 and TRBJ1-5; TRBD1 matches 8 bases. This CDR3 is 14 amino acids long. V gave up 3 bases and J gave up 8 bases; unmatched junction bases: 7. The germline V gene encodes CDR1 SGDLS and CDR2 YYNGEE. CDR3 region: CASSATGGSEPQHF. CDR3 DNA sequence: TGTGCCAGCAGCGCCACAGGGGGTAGTGAGCCCCAGCATTTT.

The chain uses TRBV5-4 and TRBJ1-3; D perhaps matches TRBD1 (5 bases). This CDR3 spans 15 amino acids. Trimming removed 3 bases from V and 4 bases from J, with 14 bases in between. Germline V lookup: CDR1 SGHNT, CDR2 YYREEE (reference sequence). In DNA form, the CDR3 reads TGTGCCAGCAGCTCCCCTCGGGGGGAAGGAAACACCATATATTTT. Its protein is CASSSPRGEGNTIYF.

The V and J genes are TRBV30 and TRBJ2-3; possibly TRBD1 for D (6 bases). With 3 bases removed from V and 2 bases from J, the gap between germline ends came to 12 bases. Germline V CDR1 and CDR2: GTSNPN, SVGIG (reference sequence). There are 14 residues in the CDR3. The CDR3 loop is CAWRTGISTDTQYF. The CDR3 DNA is TGTGCCTGGAGAACAGGGATCTCCACAGATACGCAGTATTTT.

The V gene is TRBV6-5, the J gene TRBJ2-3; no firm D call. The CDR3 runs 10 residues. V gave up 2 bases and J gave up 6 bases, with 0 bases separating them. Germline CDR1 MNHEY, CDR2 SVGAGI. The CDR3 region is CASSYDTQYF. In DNA, the CDR3 is TGTGCCAGCAGTTACGATACGCAGTATTTT.

The chain combines TRBV27 with TRBJ2-2; possibly TRBD2 for D (5 bases). Trimming stripped 5 bases from V and 0 bases from J, with 19 bases between. This CDR3 is built from 18 residues. Germline CDR1 reads MNHEY; CDR2 reads SMNVEV (reference sequence). The CDR3 protein is CASSPTYPFGTNTGELFF. CDR3 in DNA: TGTGCCAGCAGTCCCACATACCCCTTCGGGACGAACACCGGGGAGCTGTTTTTT.

The chain couples TRBV27 to TRBJ2-7; D unresolved. This CDR3 has 15 amino acids. Germline assignment: CDR1 MNHEY and CDR2 SMNVEV (reference sequence). V lost 1 base and J lost 2, with 12 bases in between. For the CDR3, the DNA is TGTGCCAGCAGTTTATATGGCGGAGTCCCCTACGAGCAGTACTTC. As protein: CASSLYGGVPYEQYF.

V gene TRBV12-5 combines with J gene TRBJ1-4; D is unresolved. Trimming removed 7 bases at V and 5 bases at J, with 5 bases between. CDR3 size: 11 residues. Germline V gives CDR1 LGHNT, CDR2 FRNRAP. CDR3: CASEGNEKLFF. CDR3 DNA sequence: TGTGCTAGTGAGGGAAATGAAAAACTGTTTTTT.

This chain uses TRBV3-1 (or the pseudogene TRBV3-2) with TRBJ2-7; possibly TRBD1 for D (6 bases). Between the trimmed V and J ends, which lost 4 bases and 1 base, there was a span of 14 bases. This CDR3 spans 15 amino acids. Germline assignment: CDR1 LGHDT and CDR2 YNNKEL (reference sequence). DNA for the CDR3: TGTGCCAGCAGCCCCCAAGCAGGGGTGTCCTACGAGCAGTACTTC. Its translation: CASSPQAGVSYEQYF.

The rearrangement uses TRBV7-9 and TRBJ2-2; the D gene is possibly TRBD2 (6 bases). V dropped 5 bases and J dropped 0 bases, with 13 bases sitting between them. CDR3 length equals 16 residues. In germline, CDR1 is SEHNR, CDR2 FQNEAQ (reference sequence). CDR3 amino acids: CASSPGVAANTGELFF. CDR3 sequence (DNA): TGTGCCAGCAGCCCGGGGGTGGCGGCGAACACCGGGGAGCTGTTTTTT.

This clone was counted a single time. The rearrangement links TRBV18 to TRBJ1-6; tentatively, D is TRBD1 (6 bases). The germline CDR1 and CDR2 sequences are KGHSH and LQKENI. The CDR3 sequence is 14 residues long. Trimming removed 1 base from V and 8 bases from J, with 9 bases in between. Here the CDR3 reads CASSPQGGDSPLHF. The CDR3, as DNA: TGTGCCAGCTCACCACAGGGGGGTGATTCACCCCTCCACTTT. The full variable domain, rest sourced from reference TRBV18 and TRBJ1-6, is NAGVMQNPRHLVRRRGQEARLRCSPMKGHSHVYWYRQLPEEGLKFMVYLQKENIIDESGMPKERFSAEFPKEGPSILRIQQVVRGDSAAYFCASSPQGGDSPLHFGNGTRLTVT.

This chain links TRBV27 with TRBJ2-3; D is possibly TRBD2 (5 bases). The CDR3 runs 11 residues. Germline V gene sequence: CDR1 MNHEY, CDR2 SMNVEV (reference sequence). The V end was cut by 8 bases, the J end by 6 bases, with 9 bases between. CDR3 DNA sequence: TGTGCCAGCCGGGGTCCCGATACGCAGTATTTT. This codes for CASRGPDTQYF.

This clone was seen only once. The V call is TRBV28, the J call TRBJ2-7; 7 bases map to TRBD1. V shed 5 bases, J shed 0 bases, and the junction held 7 bases outside the gene matches. The CDR3 has 15 residues. Germline V CDR1 and CDR2: MDHEN, SYDVKM. The DNA for the CDR3 is TGTGCCAGCAGTATCGACAGGGTACCCTCCTACGAGCAGTACTTC. It yields the protein CASSIDRVPSYEQYF.

This chain links TRBV7-2 with TRBJ2-7; TRBD2 agrees at 13 bases. CDR3 length: 19 amino acids. Germline V gene data show CDR1 as SGHTA and CDR2 as FQGNSA. Trimming took 5 bases from V and 2 from J; bases not matched to a gene: 15. The CDR3 sequence is CASSPRGSPGLAGAYEQYF. In nucleotides, the CDR3 is TGTGCCAGCAGCCCTCGTGGCAGTCCCGGACTAGCGGGAGCCTACGAGCAGTACTTC.

The chain carries TRBV11-2 and TRBJ2-1, with D possibly being TRBD2 (6 bases). Trimming took off 1 base at V and 0 bases at J, with 7 bases between the two ends. The CDR3 runs 15 residues. Germline assignment: CDR1 SGHAT and CDR2 FQNNGV. The CDR3 region is CASSLAAGSYNEQFF. The CDR3 nucleotides are TGTGCCAGCAGCTTAGCAGCGGGCTCCTACAATGAGCAGTTCTTC.

V is TRBV21-1 and J is TRBJ2-7; TRBD1 was called by the table and not checked on the DNA. TRBV21-1 is noted as a pseudogene. This CDR3 is built from 16 residues. Here the CDR3 DNA reads TGTGCCAGCACCAAACGGGACAGGGGTTGTGCCTACGAGCAGTACTTC. Its protein is CASTKRDRGCAYEQYF.

The gene calls are TRBV7-2 and TRBJ2-3; D gene uncertain. V was cut by 1 base and J by 3 bases, with 5 bases left in between. CDR3 length: 13 amino acids. Germline V gene lookup returns CDR1 SGHTA and CDR2 FQGNSA. DNA of the CDR3: TGTGCCAGCAGCTTAGAAGGGACAGATACGCAGTATTTT. Translation gives CASSLEGTDTQYF.

The rearrangement links TRBV7-9 to TRBJ1-4, with a weak D call TRBD1 (6 bases). There are 16 residues in the CDR3. The ends were cut back, 3 bases at V and 8 bases at J, with 19 bases in the middle. Germline V gene sequence: CDR1 SEHNR, CDR2 FQNEAQ (reference sequence). The CDR3, as DNA: TGTGCCAGCAGCTTGTGGGTCTCAGGGGTGGGAGAAAAACTGTTTTTT. This gives the protein CASSLWVSGVGEKLFF.

This chain uses TRBV5-4 with TRBJ2-7; 10 nucleotides line up with TRBD2. Trimming at V came to 2 bases and at J to 3 bases, leaving 2 bases not matched to a gene. The CDR3 length is 14 residues. Germline CDR1 and CDR2: SGHNT and YYREEE (reference sequence). CDR3 loop: CASSLAGGDYEQYF. Written as DNA, the CDR3 is TGTGCCAGCAGCTTAGCGGGAGGGGACTACGAGCAGTACTTC. Combining the CDR3 with reference TRBV5-4 and TRBJ2-7 gives the whole variable domain ETGVTQSPTHLIKTRGQQVTLRCSSQSGHNTVSWYQQALGQGPQFIFQYYREEENGRGNFPPRFSGLQFPNYSSELNVNALELDDSALYLCASSLAGGDYEQYFGPGTRLTVT.

The chain joins TRBV5-6 to TRBJ2-1, with unresolved D. This CDR3 has 11 residues. V was trimmed by 2 bases and J by 11 bases, leaving 8 bases between them. Germline CDR1 is SGHDT and CDR2 is YYEEEE. The CDR3 reads CASSFDGQQFF. DNA for the CDR3: TGTGCCAGCAGCTTCGATGGACAGCAGTTCTTC.

The chain joins TRBV28 to TRBJ1-5; D is uncertain. This CDR3 region has 14 residues. Germline V gene lookup returns CDR1 MDHEN and CDR2 SYDVKM. Trimming pared 2 bases from V and 1 base from J, leaving 6 bases between. The CDR3 loop reads CASSLADSNQPQHF. As DNA, the CDR3 is TGTGCCAGCAGTTTAGCCGACAGCAATCAGCCCCAGCATTTT.